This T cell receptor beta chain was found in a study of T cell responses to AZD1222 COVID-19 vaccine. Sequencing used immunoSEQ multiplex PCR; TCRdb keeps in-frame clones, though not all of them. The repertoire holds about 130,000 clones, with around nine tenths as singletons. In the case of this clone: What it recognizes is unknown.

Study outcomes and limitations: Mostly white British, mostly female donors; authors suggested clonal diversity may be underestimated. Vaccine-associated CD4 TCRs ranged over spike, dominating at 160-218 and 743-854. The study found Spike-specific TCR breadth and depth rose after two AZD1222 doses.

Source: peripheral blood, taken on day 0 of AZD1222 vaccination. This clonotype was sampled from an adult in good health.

The CDR3 region is CASSSTDTQYF. The CDR3 coding sequence is TGTGCCAGCAGCTCCACAGATACGCAGTATTTT. The chain employs TRBV5-6 and TRBJ2-3; no firm D call. The germline gives CDR1 SGHDT, CDR2 YYEEEE. The CDR3 covers 11 residues. V was trimmed by 3 bases and J by 2 bases, leaving 1 base between them.